This T cell receptor beta chain was documented in a study of CD8+ T cells in alopecia areata. As for the study in general: Among treated patients, oral tofacitinib was administered at 5 to 10 mg twice daily.

As for treatment: oral pan-JAK inhibitor, 5-10 mg twice daily. RNA, once extracted, was reverse transcribed into cDNA for use as the sequencing template. Some clones are missing from TCRdb's copy, which holds only in-frame ones; the method was immunoSEQ multiplex PCR. This table has some 120,000 clones, about 59% appearing once. Germline CDR1 is SGHDT and CDR2 is YYEEEE. The CDR3 length is 15 residues. Germline trimming cut 2 bases from V and 4 bases from J; bases unmatched to any gene: 6. This sample comprised CD8+ T cells sorted from blood, obtained at week 24, from a patient treated with tofacitinib. The origin of this receptor is a human donor with alopecia areata. The rearrangement joins TRBV5-6 to TRBJ2-3, with 8 nucleotides matching TRBD1. This CDR3 reads CASSLGDRYPDTQYF. The CDR3 region has the DNA TGTGCCAGCAGCTTAGGGGACAGGTACCCAGATACGCAGTATTTT.